The 30 T cell receptor beta chains reported below all come from one sample, sequenced in a study of blood T cell repertoires in COVID-19. The repertoire was sequenced with immunoSEQ multiplex PCR; TCRdb's copy has only in-frame clones and lacks some. Counted here are about 30,000 clones, over 85% occurring once; the ten biggest clones make up 3.5% to 5%. The sequenced material came from peripheral blood. The receptors were gathered from a human donor with active COVID-19. The donor label of this sample is uncertain.

The gene calls are TRBV5-1 and TRBJ2-2; maybe TRBD1 (6 bases). Deletions cut 4 bases from V and 6 bases from J, with 16 bases between. Looked up from germline, CDR1 is SGHRS and CDR2 is YFSETQ. The CDR3 consists of 15 residues. The CDR3 DNA reads as TGCGCCAGCAGCGGGGGAAACTCAGGGGCCGGGGAGCTGTTTTTT. It specifies CASSGGNSGAGELFF.

The V call is TRBV28, the J call TRBJ2-1, with 11 bases matching TRBD2. The V gene's germline CDR1 is MDHEN and CDR2 SYDVKM. This CDR3 is built from 16 residues. Trimming removed 4 bases from V and 8 bases from J; junction bases left unmatched: 10. CDR3 sequence reads: CASSYLLAGVGDEQFF. In DNA form, the CDR3 reads TGTGCCAGCAGTTACTTACTAGCGGGAGTAGGCGATGAGCAGTTCTTC.

This clone occurred once. V is TRBV9 and J is TRBJ2-1; the match to TRBD2 covers 7 bases. The V gene end was trimmed by 0 bases and the J gene end by 5 bases; junction bases not matched to a gene: 8. This CDR3 spans 16 amino acids. Germline V gives CDR1 SGDLS, CDR2 YYNGEE. CDR3 loop: CASSVGPGGIDNEQFF. The CDR3 DNA follows: TGTGCCAGCAGCGTAGGGCCCGGGGGGATCGACAATGAGCAGTTCTTC. Variable domain in full (rest from reference TRBV9 and TRBJ2-1): DSGVTQTPKHLITATGQRVTLRCSPRSGDLSVYWYQQSLDQGLQFLIQYYNGEERAKGNILERFSAQQFPDLHSELNLSSLELGDSALYFCASSVGPGGIDNEQFFGPGTRLTVL.

This chain joins TRBV15 and TRBJ1-2, with D tentatively TRBD1 (5 bases). CDR3 size: 15 residues. V lost 0 bases to trimming and J lost 2 bases, with 10 bases between them. CDR1 and CDR2 (germline): LNHNV, YYDKDF (reference sequence). This CDR3 is CATSRDPTVNYGYTF. CDR3 nucleotide sequence: TGTGCCACCAGCAGAGACCCGACAGTCAACTATGGCTACACCTTC.

In this sample, this clone turned up a few times. The chain uses TRBV28 and TRBJ1-5; D is uncertain. CDR1 is MDHEN and CDR2 is SYDVKM in the germline V gene. The germline V and J ends were trimmed by 7 bases and 0 bases, with 16 bases remaining between them. The CDR3 is 16 residues long. CDR3 DNA sequence: TGTGCCAGCATCGACTCAGAGGGTTATAGCAATCAGCCCCAGCATTTT. Protein: CASIDSEGYSNQPQHF.

The V call is TRBV30, the J call TRBJ2-1, with 7 bases lining up with TRBD2. The length of the CDR3 is 15 residues. CDR1 is GTSNPN and CDR2 is SVGIG in the germline V gene (reference sequence). The V and J ends lost 0 bases and 9 bases, in that order; junction bases with no gene match: 11. The DNA for the CDR3 is TGTGCCTGGAGTGTACGGGGGGATGGGTTGGTTGAGCAGTTCTTC. Its protein is CAWSVRGDGLVEQFF.

V and J are TRBV27 and TRBJ2-3; TRBD1 matches at 7 bases. Germline V gene data show CDR1 as MNHEY and CDR2 as SMNVEV (reference sequence). The CDR3 is made up of 17 amino acids. The V segment lost 5 bases and the J segment 1 base; nucleotides outside the gene matches: 12. In DNA, the CDR3 is TGTGCCAGCAGTCCACTCACGGGACAGCCTCGCACAGATACGCAGTATTTT. As protein: CASSPLTGQPRTDTQYF.

This clone was seen a few times. The chain couples TRBV7-2 to TRBJ2-5; 14 nucleotides line up with TRBD2. After removal of 6 bases from V and 4 bases from J, the junction contained 7 bases not matched to a gene. The CDR3 runs 16 residues. Germline V gives CDR1 SGHTA, CDR2 FQGNSA. The CDR3 nucleotides are TGTGCCAGCAGTCCCCGACTAGCGGGGGGGCGAGAGACCCAGTACTTC. Protein product: CASSPRLAGGRETQYF.

J is TRBJ2-7 and V is TRBV15, with D perhaps TRBD1 (6 bases). This CDR3 contains 14 residues. Germline V gene data show CDR1 as LNHNV and CDR2 as YYDKDF (reference sequence). With 5 bases removed from V and 4 bases from J, the gap between germline ends came to 15 bases. The CDR3 loop reads CATSERQDSYEQYF. Written as DNA, the CDR3 is TGTGCCACCAGCGAAAGACAGGACAGTTACGAGCAGTACTTC.

The chain links TRBV6-6 to TRBJ2-3, with a weak D call TRBD2 (5 bases). The CDR3 contains 16 residues. The V gene lost 6 bases and the J gene lost 4 bases, with 20 bases spanning the gap. The germline CDR1 and CDR2 sequences are MNHNY and SVGAGI (reference sequence). The CDR3 reads CASSQQGLIEADTQYF. The DNA of the CDR3 is TGTGCCAGCAGCCAGCAAGGACTGATAGAAGCAGATACGCAGTATTTT.

The chain joins TRBV5-1 to TRBJ2-1, with 7 bases fitting TRBD1. Germline loops: CDR1 SGHRS, CDR2 YFSETQ. The CDR3 length is 14 residues. Losses at the gene ends were 0 bases for V and 4 bases for J; bases not matched to a gene: 1. The DNA for the CDR3 is TGCGCCAGCAGCTTGGAGGGGGCATACAATGAGCAGTTCTTC. It codes for CASSLEGAYNEQFF.

The chain recombines TRBV5-4 with TRBJ2-1; the D gene is possibly TRBD2 (5 bases). The germline V gene has CDR1 SGHNT and CDR2 YYREEE (reference sequence). The CDR3 contains 15 residues. Deletions cut 4 bases from V and 5 bases from J, with 16 bases between. CDR3 in amino acids: CASSIGSWGDNEQFF. The CDR3 DNA reads TGTGCCAGCAGCATCGGGTCGTGGGGAGACAATGAGCAGTTCTTC.

J is TRBJ2-3 and V is TRBV12-2; no DNA check was done on the table's D call, TRBD1. TRBV12-2 is shown as a pseudogene. The CDR3 loop spans 16 amino acids. The CDR3 loop is CASRYGTAPRTDTQYF. Here the CDR3 DNA reads TGTGCAAGTCGTTACGGGACAGCTCCCCGCACAGATACGCAGTATTTT.

The chain joins TRBV5-4 to TRBJ2-3; D ambiguous. Germline lookup yields CDR1 SGHNT and CDR2 YYREEE (reference sequence). Trimming stripped 0 bases from V and 1 base from J, with 9 bases between. The CDR3 contains 15 residues. CDR3 DNA sequence: TGTGCCAGCAGCTTGGAAAATCCCGGCACAGATACGCAGTATTTT. Translating gives CASSLENPGTDTQYF.

This clone was observed once. This chain joins TRBV3-1 (or the pseudogene TRBV3-2) and TRBJ2-7, with 9 bases aligning to TRBD2. Trimming removed 6 bases from V and 2 bases from J; junction bases left unmatched: 11. Germline loops: CDR1 LGHDT, CDR2 YNNKEL (reference sequence). The CDR3 length is 16 residues. In DNA form, the CDR3 reads TGTGCCAGCAGTCCTTATCATAGCGGGGGCCCCTACGAGCAGTACTTC. This encodes CASSPYHSGGPYEQYF.

In DNA, the CDR3 is TGCGCCAGCAGCTCCTACCGTGTAACAGATACGCAGTATTTT. Its translation: CASSSYRVTDTQYF. The chain employs TRBV5-1 and TRBJ2-3, with no clear D. CDR3 length: 14 residues. V was clipped by 3 bases and J by 3 bases, with 11 bases between them. Per the germline V gene, CDR1 is SGHRS and CDR2 is YFSETQ.

J is TRBJ2-7 and V is TRBV6-2 or TRBV6-3; TRBD2 matches 10 bases. Germline V CDR1 and CDR2: MNHEY, SVGEGT. There are 18 residues in the CDR3. V shed 7 bases and J 0 bases; nucleotides not matched to a gene: 15. The CDR3 coding sequence is TGTGCCAGCACCCCAACGCCCACCGGGACTAGCGTCTCCTACGAGCAGTACTTC. This translates into CASTPTPTGTSVSYEQYF.

The rearrangement joins TRBV2 to TRBJ2-3; maybe TRBD1 (6 bases). CDR1 is SNHLY and CDR2 is FYNNEI in the germline V gene. The CDR3 extends over 19 amino acids. The V end was cut by 9 bases, the J end by 1 base, with 29 bases between. CDR3 in DNA: TGTGCCAGTCAGGGGCACTCGCAGGATGCCAGTCCTGGCACAGATACGCAGTATTTT. This codes for CASQGHSQDASPGTDTQYF. The full variable domain, rest sourced from reference TRBV2 and TRBJ2-3, is EPEVTQTPSHQVTQMGQEVILRCVPISNHLYFYWYRQILGQKVEFLVSFYNNEISEKSEIFDDQFSVERPDGSNFTLKIRSTKLEDSAMYFCASQGHSQDASPGTDTQYFGPGTRLTVL.

This clone appeared once. The chain employs TRBV24-1 and TRBJ1-2, with D hard to call. CDR3 size: 14 residues. V was cut by 4 bases and J by 3 bases, with 11 bases left in between. Germline V gives CDR1 KGHDR, CDR2 SFDVKD. For the CDR3, the DNA is TGTGCCACCAGTGACCTACATCGGGACTATGGCTACACCTTC. It encodes CATSDLHRDYGYTF.

The rearrangement uses TRBV7-2 and TRBJ2-5; TRBD2 agrees at 12 bases. CDR1 and CDR2 (germline): SGHTA, FQGNSA. Trimming removed 5 bases from V and 1 base from J; junction bases left unmatched: 8. The CDR3 loop spans 17 amino acids. CDR3 loop: CASSLRTSGATQETQYF. The DNA of the CDR3 is TGTGCCAGCAGCCTGAGGACTAGCGGGGCCACCCAAGAGACCCAGTACTTC.

Only one count was recorded for this clone. V is TRBV19 and J is TRBJ2-3; 12 bases align to TRBD2. CDR3 length: 17 residues. Germline loops: CDR1 LNHDA, CDR2 SQIVND (reference sequence). The J segment lost 3 bases and the V segment lost 3 bases, leaving 7 bases of the junction unmatched. The CDR3: CASSIDLAGGITDTQYF. CDR3 in DNA: TGTGCCAGTAGTATTGACCTAGCGGGGGGGATTACAGATACGCAGTATTTT.

The V and J genes are TRBV11-2 and TRBJ2-7, with 8 bases lining up with TRBD2. The V gene's germline CDR1 is SGHAT and CDR2 FQNNGV. The V segment lost 5 bases and the J segment 3 bases; nucleotides outside the gene matches: 9. This CDR3 is 15 amino acids long. The CDR3 DNA reads TGTGCCAGCAGCCGAAGGTCCGGGGGGGGCTACGAGCAGTACTTC. It specifies CASSRRSGGGYEQYF.

This chain joins TRBV9 and TRBJ2-6; D might be TRBD1 (6 bases). V lost 4 bases to trimming and J lost 0 bases, with 14 bases between them. The CDR3 contains 17 residues. From germline, CDR1 is SGDLS and CDR2 YYNGEE. The CDR3 bases are TGTGCCAGCAGCCCGCGGACAGCTTTCTCTGGGGCCAACGTCCTGACTTTC. Translating it yields CASSPRTAFSGANVLTF.

This clone came up once. The chain has TRBV21-1 and TRBJ2-1; the D call of TRBD2 is as the table states it, not checked on the DNA. TRBV21-1 is a documented pseudogene. The CDR3 sequence is 14 residues long. CDR3 coding DNA: TGTGCCAGCAGCAAGGGTCTGGAGGACAATGAGCAGTTCTTC. It is translated as CASSKGLEDNEQFF.

The chain combines TRBV2 with TRBJ2-7; 7 positions agree with TRBD1. CDR3 length: 17 residues. With V trimmed by 2 bases and J by 0 bases, 10 bases remained unmatched. Germline CDR1 and CDR2: SNHLY and FYNNEI. The CDR3 is CASSELVPGQSSYEQYF. The CDR3 DNA reads as TGTGCCAGCAGTGAACTAGTACCGGGACAGAGCTCCTACGAGCAGTACTTC. Full variable domain (outside the CDR3, taken from reference TRBV2 and TRBJ2-7): EPEVTQTPSHQVTQMGQEVILRCVPISNHLYFYWYRQILGQKVEFLVSFYNNEISEKSEIFDDQFSVERPDGSNFTLKIRSTKLEDSAMYFCASSELVPGQSSYEQYFGPGTRLTVT.

The gene calls are TRBV14 and TRBJ2-7, with D possibly matching TRBD2 (6 bases). The CDR3 contains 13 residues. The V gene's germline CDR1 is SGHDN and CDR2 FVKESK. V lost 2 bases, J lost 2 bases, and 7 bases lay in between. The CDR3 loop reads CASSQRGAYEQYF. The CDR3 region has the DNA TGTGCCAGCAGCCAACGCGGGGCCTACGAGCAGTACTTC.

V usage is TRBV30 and J usage is TRBJ1-5; D call uncertain. This CDR3 is 13 amino acids long. From germline, CDR1 is GTSNPN and CDR2 SVGIG (reference sequence). Trimming pared 0 bases from V and 7 bases from J, leaving 10 bases between. As DNA, the CDR3 is TGTGCCTGGAGTGTCGAGGGAGTGCAGCCCCAGCATTTT. Residues: CAWSVEGVQPQHF.

The rearrangement uses TRBV2 and TRBJ2-3; 7 positions agree with TRBD2. V dropped 7 bases and J dropped 0; count of bases not matched to a gene: 13. CDR3 length: 17 amino acids. Germline CDR1 is SNHLY and CDR2 is FYNNEI. CDR3 DNA: TGTGCCAGCACCCGAGTTCGGAGCGGGACGAGCACAGATACGCAGTATTTT. Its translation: CASTRVRSGTSTDTQYF. Filled out from reference TRBV2 and TRBJ2-3, the complete variable domain reads EPEVTQTPSHQVTQMGQEVILRCVPISNHLYFYWYRQILGQKVEFLVSFYNNEISEKSEIFDDQFSVERPDGSNFTLKIRSTKLEDSAMYFCASTRVRSGTSTDTQYFGPGTRLTVL.

This clone was observed a single time. This chain links TRBV19 with TRBJ1-4; 11 nucleotides line up with TRBD1. The J segment lost 5 bases and the V segment lost 5 bases, leaving 1 base of the junction unmatched. This CDR3 region has 14 residues. CDR1 is LNHDA and CDR2 is SQIVND in the germline V gene (reference sequence). CDR3 sequence reads: CASSGDRGNEKLFF. The CDR3, as DNA: TGTGCCAGTAGTGGGGACAGGGGGAATGAAAAACTGTTTTTT.

The V and J genes are TRBV27 and TRBJ2-2; 8 nucleotides agree with TRBD1. CDR3 length equals 17 residues. The V gene end was trimmed by 6 bases and the J gene end by 0 bases; junction bases not matched to a gene: 9. Germline V gives CDR1 MNHEY, CDR2 SMNVEV (reference sequence). The CDR3 DNA reads as TGTGCCAGCAGCGTACCTCGGACAGGGACGAACACCGGGGAGCTGTTTTTT. The encoded protein is CASSVPRTGTNTGELFF.